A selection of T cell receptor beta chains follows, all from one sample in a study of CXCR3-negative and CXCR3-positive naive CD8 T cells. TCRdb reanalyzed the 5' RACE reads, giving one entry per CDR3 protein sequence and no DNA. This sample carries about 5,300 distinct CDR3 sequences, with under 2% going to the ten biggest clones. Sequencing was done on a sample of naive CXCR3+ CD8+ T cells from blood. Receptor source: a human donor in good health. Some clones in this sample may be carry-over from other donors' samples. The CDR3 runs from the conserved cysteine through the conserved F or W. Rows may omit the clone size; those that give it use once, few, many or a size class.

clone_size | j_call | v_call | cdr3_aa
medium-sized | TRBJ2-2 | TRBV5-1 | CASSWTGANTGELFF
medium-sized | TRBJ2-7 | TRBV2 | CASSGQGTSYEQYF
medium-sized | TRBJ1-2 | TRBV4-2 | CASSQEAPNFDYGYTF
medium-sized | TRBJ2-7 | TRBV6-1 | CASSESRLAGIEQYF
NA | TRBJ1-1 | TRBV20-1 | CSARNLGQGIYTEAFF
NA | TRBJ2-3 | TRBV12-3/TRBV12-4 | CASSTGLAGGSSDTQYF
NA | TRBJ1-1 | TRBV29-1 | CSVGIATEAFF
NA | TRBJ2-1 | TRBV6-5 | CASSYLLAGGNEQFF
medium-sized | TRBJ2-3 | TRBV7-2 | CVTAGSVTDTQYF
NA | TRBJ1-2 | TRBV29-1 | CSVDLGLYGYTF
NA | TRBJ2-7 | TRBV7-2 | CASSPDGGWEQYF
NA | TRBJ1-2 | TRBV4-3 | CASSQDRAGGAPNYGYTF
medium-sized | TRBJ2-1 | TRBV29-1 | CSVAGLAGSNEQFF
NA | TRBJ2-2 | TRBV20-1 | CSARDRTSGELFF
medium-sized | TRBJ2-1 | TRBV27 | CASSLSILAGGPTHEQFF
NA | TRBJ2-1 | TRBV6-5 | CASSYGTPSSYNEQFF
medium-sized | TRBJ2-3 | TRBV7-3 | CASSASGSTDTQYF
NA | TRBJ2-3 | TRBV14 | CASSQDGTSAFTDTQYF
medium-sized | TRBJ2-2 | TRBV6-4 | CASSMYWTGELFF
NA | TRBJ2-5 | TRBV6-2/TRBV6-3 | CASGAVETQYF
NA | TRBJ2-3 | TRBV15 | CATSESGSTDTQYF
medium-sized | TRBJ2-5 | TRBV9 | CASSGGDRETQYF
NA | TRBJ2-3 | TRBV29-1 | CSVEVARGPEDTQYF
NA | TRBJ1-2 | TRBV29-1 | CSVDRGYGYTF
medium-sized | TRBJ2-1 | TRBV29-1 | CSASWSGYNEQFF
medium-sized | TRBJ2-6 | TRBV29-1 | CSVSGNIFSGANVLTF
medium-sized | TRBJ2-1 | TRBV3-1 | CASSQESGDYNEQFF
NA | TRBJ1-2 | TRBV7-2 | CASSLIVGGTDGYTF
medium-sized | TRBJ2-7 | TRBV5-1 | CASSLMGEQYF
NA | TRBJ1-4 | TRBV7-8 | CASSPTRINEKLFF
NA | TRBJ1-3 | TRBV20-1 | CSARDRDRGDGNTIYF
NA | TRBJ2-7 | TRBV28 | CAGGQDYEQYF
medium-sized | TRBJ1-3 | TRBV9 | CASSGLSSGNTIYF
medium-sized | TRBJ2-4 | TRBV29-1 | CSVGGNENIQYF
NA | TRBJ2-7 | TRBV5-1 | CASSFGFGLSYEQYF
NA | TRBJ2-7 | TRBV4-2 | CASSEGLYEQYF
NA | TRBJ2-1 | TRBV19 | CASSPTSGSSCEQFF
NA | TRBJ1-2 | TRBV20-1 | CSARAPGGRGYTF
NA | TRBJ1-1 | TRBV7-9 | CASSLATGMNTEAFF
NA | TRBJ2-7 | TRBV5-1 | CASSPGQGDYEQYF
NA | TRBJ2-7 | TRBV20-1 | CSARDQQREAAASSYEQYF
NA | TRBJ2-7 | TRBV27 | CASSFAGTGVVYEQYF
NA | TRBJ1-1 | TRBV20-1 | CSARETGDRGIF
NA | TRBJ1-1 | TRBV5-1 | CASSFGTNTEAFF
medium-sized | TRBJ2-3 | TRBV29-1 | CSVEETSTDTQYF
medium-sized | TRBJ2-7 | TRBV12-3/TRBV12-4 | CASRDDNYEQYF
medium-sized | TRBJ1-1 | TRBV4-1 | CASSLSPTGGTEAFF
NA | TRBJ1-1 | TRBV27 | CASSLQGISEAFF